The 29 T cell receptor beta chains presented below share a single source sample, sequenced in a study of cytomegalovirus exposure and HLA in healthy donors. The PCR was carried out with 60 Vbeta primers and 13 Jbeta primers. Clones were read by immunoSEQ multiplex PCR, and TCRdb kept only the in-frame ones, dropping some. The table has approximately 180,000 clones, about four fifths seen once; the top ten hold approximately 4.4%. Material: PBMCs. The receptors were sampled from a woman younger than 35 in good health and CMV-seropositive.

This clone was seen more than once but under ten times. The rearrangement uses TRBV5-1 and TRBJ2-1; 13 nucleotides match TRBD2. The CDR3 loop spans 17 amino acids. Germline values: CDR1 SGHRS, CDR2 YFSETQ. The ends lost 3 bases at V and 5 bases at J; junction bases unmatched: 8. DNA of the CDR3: TGCGCCAGCAGCTCTAAGGTTGGGACTAGCGGGGACAATGAGCAGTTCTTC. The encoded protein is CASSSKVGTSGDNEQFF.

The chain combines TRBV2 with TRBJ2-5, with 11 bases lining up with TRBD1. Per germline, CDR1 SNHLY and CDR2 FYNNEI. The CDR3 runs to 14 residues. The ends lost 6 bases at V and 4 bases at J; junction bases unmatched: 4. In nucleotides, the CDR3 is TGTGCCAGCAGGAAGGGGACAGGGGGAGAGACCCAGTACTTC. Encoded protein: CASRKGTGGETQYF.

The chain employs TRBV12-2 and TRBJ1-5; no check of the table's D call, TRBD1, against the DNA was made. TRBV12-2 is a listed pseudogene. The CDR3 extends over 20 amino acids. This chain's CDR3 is CASRLARLGDRGNSNQPQHF. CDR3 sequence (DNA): TGTGCAAGTCGCTTAGCGAGGTTGGGAGACAGGGGGAATAGCAATCAGCCCCAGCATTTT.

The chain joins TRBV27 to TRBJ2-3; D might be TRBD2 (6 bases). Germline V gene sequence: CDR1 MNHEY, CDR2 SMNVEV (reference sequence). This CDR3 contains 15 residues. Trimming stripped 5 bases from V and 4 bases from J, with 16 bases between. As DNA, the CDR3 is TGTGCCAGCAGTCCGGGGGTTGGTGGGGCAGATACGCAGTATTTT. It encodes CASSPGVGGADTQYF.

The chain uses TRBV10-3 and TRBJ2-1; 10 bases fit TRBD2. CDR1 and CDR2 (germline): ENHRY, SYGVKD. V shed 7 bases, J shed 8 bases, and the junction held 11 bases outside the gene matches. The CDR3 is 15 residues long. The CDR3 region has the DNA TGTGCCATCACGGCCGGGACTAGCGTGGGCTATGAGCAGTTCTTC. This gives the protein CAITAGTSVGYEQFF.

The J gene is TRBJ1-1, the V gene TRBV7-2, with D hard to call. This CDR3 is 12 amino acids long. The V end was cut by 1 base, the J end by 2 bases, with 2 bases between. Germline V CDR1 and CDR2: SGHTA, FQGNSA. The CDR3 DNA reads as TGTGCCAGCAGCTTAGTAAACACTGAAGCTTTCTTT. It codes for CASSLVNTEAFF.

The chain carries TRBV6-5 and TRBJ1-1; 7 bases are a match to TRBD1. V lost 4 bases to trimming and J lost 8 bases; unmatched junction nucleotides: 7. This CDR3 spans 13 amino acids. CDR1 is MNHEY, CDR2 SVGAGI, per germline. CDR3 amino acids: CASSWTGKNEAFF. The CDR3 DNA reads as TGTGCCAGCAGTTGGACAGGCAAGAACGAAGCTTTCTTT.

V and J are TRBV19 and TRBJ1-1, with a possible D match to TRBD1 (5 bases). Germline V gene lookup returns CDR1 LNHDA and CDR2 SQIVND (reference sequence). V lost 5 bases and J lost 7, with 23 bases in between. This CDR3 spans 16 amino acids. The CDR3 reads CASSDPRGARTNEAFF. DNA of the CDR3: TGTGCCAGTAGTGACCCCCGGGGCGCCAGGACTAATGAAGCTTTCTTT.

CDR3 sequence (DNA): TGTGCCAGCAGCCCCCGTGGGCTCCAGCCGGAAGCTTTCTTT. Amino acid sequence: CASSPRGLQPEAFF. This rearrangement joins TRBV7-2 to TRBJ1-1; D is undetermined. V was clipped by 5 bases and J by 8 bases, with 18 bases between them. The CDR3 sequence is 14 residues long. Germline V gene lookup returns CDR1 SGHTA and CDR2 FQGNSA.

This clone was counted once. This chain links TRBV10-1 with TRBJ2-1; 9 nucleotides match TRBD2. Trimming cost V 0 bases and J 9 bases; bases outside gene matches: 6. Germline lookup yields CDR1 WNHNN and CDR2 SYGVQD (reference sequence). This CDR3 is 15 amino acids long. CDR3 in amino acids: CASSESPSGVGEQFF. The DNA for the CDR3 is TGCGCCAGCAGTGAGTCCCCTAGCGGGGTTGGTGAGCAGTTCTTC.

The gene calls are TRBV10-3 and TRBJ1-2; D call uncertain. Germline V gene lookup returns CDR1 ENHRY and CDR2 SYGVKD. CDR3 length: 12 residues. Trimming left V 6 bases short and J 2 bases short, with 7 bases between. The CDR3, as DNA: TGTGCCATCAGCGCAGAAAACTATGGCTACACCTTC. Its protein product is CAISAENYGYTF.

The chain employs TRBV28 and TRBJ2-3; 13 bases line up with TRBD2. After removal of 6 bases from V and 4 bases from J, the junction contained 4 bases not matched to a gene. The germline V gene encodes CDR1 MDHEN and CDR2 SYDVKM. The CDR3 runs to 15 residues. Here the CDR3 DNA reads TGTGCCAGCAGGCCGGGACTAGCGGGGTCAGATACGCAGTATTTT. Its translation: CASRPGLAGSDTQYF. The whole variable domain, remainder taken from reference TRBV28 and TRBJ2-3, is DVKVTQSSRYLVKRTGEKVFLECVQDMDHENMFWYRQDPGLGLRLIYFSYDVKMKEKGDIPEGYSVSREKKERFSLILESASTNQTSMYLCASRPGLAGSDTQYFGPGTRLTVL.

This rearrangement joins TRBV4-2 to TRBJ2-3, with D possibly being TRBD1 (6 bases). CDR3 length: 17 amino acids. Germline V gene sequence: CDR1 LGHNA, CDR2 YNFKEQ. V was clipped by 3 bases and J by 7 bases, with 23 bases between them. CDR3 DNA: TGTGCCAGCAGCCAGTCAGCAAAGGGGTGGCAGGGGCATACGCAGTATTTT. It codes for CASSQSAKGWQGHTQYF.

As DNA, the CDR3 is TGTGCCAGCAGTCTAGGAGTGACAGGGAGAGAAGAAAAACTGTTTTTT. Its protein is CASSLGVTGREEKLFF. The chain joins TRBV27 to TRBJ1-4, with TRBD1 matching 7 bases. The germline V gene encodes CDR1 MNHEY and CDR2 SMNVEV (reference sequence). This CDR3 contains 16 residues. With V trimmed by 5 bases and J by 8 bases, 14 bases remained unmatched.

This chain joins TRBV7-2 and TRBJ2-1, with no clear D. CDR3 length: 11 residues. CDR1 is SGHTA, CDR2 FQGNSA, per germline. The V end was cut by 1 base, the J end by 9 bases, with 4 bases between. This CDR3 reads CASSLVGEQFF. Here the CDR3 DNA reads TGTGCCAGCAGCTTAGTCGGTGAGCAGTTCTTC.

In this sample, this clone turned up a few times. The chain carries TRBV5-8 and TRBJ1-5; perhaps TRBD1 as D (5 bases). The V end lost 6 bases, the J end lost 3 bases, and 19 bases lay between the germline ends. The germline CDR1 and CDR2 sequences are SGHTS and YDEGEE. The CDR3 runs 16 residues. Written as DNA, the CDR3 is TGTGCCAGCACCGCGGGGGGACGCAGGGACAATCAGCCCCAGCATTTT. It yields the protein CASTAGGRRDNQPQHF.

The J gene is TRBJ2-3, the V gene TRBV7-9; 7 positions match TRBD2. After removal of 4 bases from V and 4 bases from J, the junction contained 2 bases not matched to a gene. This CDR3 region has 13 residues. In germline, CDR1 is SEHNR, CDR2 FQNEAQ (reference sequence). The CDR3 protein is CASSSSGADTQYF. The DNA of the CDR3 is TGTGCCAGCAGCTCCAGCGGGGCAGATACGCAGTATTTT.

The CDR3 DNA follows: TGTGCCAGCAGCTTAGGCGGGGGGGCCTTGGACGTCCAAGAGACCCAGTACTTC. Its protein product is CASSLGGGALDVQETQYF. The chain combines TRBV7-2 with TRBJ2-5, with 9 bases matching TRBD2. The CDR3 is 18 amino acids. The junction had 10 bases not matched to a gene; V was cut back by 1 base and J by 1 base. Per the germline V gene, CDR1 is SGHTA and CDR2 is FQGNSA.

CDR3 amino acids: CASSLADQQWRDGQETQYF. CDR3 sequence (DNA): TGTGCCAGCAGCTTAGCGGACCAACAGTGGAGGGATGGGCAAGAGACCCAGTACTTC. This chain uses TRBV13 with TRBJ2-5, with a possible D match to TRBD2 (6 bases). Germline loops: CDR1 PRHDT, CDR2 FYEKMQ (reference sequence). Trimming left V 1 base short and J 2 bases short, with 23 bases between. This CDR3 spans 19 amino acids.

The CDR3 bases are TGTGCCAGCTCACCACTATCTGACTATCCCACAGATACGCAGTATTTT. It translates to CASSPLSDYPTDTQYF. The gene calls are TRBV18 and TRBJ2-3; D is perhaps TRBD2 (5 bases). Trimming took off 1 base at V and 2 bases at J, with 13 bases between the two ends. Germline V gives CDR1 KGHSH, CDR2 LQKENI. The CDR3 is 16 residues long.

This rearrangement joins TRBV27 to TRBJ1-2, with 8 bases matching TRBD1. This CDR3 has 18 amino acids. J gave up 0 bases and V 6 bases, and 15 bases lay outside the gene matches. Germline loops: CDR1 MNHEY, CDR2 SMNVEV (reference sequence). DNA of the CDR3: TGTGCCAGCAGGGAAGGACAGGGTCTTCGGATAGCTAACTATGGCTACACCTTC. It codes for CASREGQGLRIANYGYTF.

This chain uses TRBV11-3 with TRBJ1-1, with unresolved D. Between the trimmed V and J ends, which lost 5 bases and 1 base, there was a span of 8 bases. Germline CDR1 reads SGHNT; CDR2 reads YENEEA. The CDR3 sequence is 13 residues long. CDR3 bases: TGTGCCAGCAGCGATACGGGGAACACTGAAGCTTTCTTT. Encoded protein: CASSDTGNTEAFF.

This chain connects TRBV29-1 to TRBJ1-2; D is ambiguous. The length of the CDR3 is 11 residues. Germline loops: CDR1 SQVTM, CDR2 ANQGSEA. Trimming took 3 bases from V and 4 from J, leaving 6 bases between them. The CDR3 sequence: CSVDSVYGYTF. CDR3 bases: TGCAGCGTTGATAGCGTCTATGGCTACACCTTC.

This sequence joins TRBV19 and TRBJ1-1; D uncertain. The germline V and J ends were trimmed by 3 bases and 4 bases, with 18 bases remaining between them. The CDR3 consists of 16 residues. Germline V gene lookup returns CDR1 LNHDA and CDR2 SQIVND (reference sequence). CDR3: CASSIEASRRSTEAFF. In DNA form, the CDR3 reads TGTGCCAGTAGTATCGAGGCGTCACGCCGGAGCACTGAAGCTTTCTTT.

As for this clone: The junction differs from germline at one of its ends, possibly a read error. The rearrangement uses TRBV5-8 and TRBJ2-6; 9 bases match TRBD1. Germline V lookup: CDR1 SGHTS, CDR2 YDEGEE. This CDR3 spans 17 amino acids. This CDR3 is CASSTGQGTSGANGLTF. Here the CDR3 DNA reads TGTGCCAGCAGCACAGGACAGGGGACCTCTGGGGCCAACGGCCTGACTTTC. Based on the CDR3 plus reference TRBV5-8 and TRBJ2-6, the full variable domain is EAGVTQSPTHLIKTRGQQATLRCSPISGHTSVYWYQQALGLGLQFLLWYDEGEERNRGNFPPRFSGRQFPNYSSELNVNALELEDSALYLCASSTGQGTSGANGLTFGAGSRLTVL.

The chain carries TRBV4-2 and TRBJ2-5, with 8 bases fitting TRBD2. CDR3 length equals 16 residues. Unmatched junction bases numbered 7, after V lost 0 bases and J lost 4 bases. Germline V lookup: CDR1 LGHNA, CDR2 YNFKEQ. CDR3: CASSQDWVRGGETQYF. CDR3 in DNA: TGTGCCAGCAGCCAAGATTGGGTACGGGGGGGAGAGACCCAGTACTTC.

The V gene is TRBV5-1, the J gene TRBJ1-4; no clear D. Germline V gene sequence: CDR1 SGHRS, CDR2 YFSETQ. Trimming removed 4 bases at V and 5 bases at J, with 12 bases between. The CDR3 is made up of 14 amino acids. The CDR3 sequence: CASSDRRENEKLFF. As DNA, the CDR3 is TGCGCCAGCAGCGATCGACGGGAAAATGAAAAACTGTTTTTT.

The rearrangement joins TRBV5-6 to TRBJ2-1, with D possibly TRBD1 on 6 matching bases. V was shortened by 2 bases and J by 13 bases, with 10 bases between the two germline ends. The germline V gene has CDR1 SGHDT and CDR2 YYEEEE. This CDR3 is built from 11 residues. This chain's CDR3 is CASSFRGPQFF. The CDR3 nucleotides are TGTGCCAGCAGCTTCAGGGGCCCCCAGTTCTTC.

This CDR3 reads CASSVWTQNQPQHF. The CDR3 DNA reads TGTGCCAGCTCCGTTTGGACTCAGAATCAGCCCCAGCATTTT. V is TRBV2 and J is TRBJ1-5, with D unclear. The V end lost 8 bases, the J end lost 4 bases, and 15 bases lay between the germline ends. This CDR3 comprises 14 residues. Germline V CDR1 and CDR2: SNHLY, FYNNEI.